Listed here are 27 T cell receptor beta chains from one sample, sequenced in a study of blood T cell repertoires in COVID-19. Clones were read by immunoSEQ multiplex PCR, and TCRdb kept only the in-frame ones, dropping some. The sample has 430,000 or so clones, 85% to 90% seen once. Material for sequencing was peripheral blood. These receptors were obtained from a man aged 18 to 35 with COVID-19, enrolled during active disease.

This rearrangement joins TRBV7-8 to TRBJ2-3, with TRBD2 matching 8 bases. CDR3 length: 17 residues. CDR1 is SGHVS and CDR2 is FQNEAQ in the germline V gene. J gave up 0 bases and V 0 bases, and 5 bases lay outside the gene matches. The chain's CDR3 is CASSLAERGGSTDTQYF. Written as DNA, the CDR3 is TGTGCCAGCAGCTTAGCGGAACGGGGGGGAAGCACAGATACGCAGTATTTT.

The chain links TRBV19 to TRBJ1-1; the D gene is possibly TRBD1 (6 bases). Germline CDR1 is LNHDA and CDR2 is SQIVND (reference sequence). This CDR3 is 15 amino acids long. Trimming cost V 4 bases and J 0 bases, with 12 bases left between them. The CDR3 is CASSTGVGMNTEAFF. The DNA for the CDR3 is TGTGCCAGTAGTACAGGGGTAGGAATGAACACTGAAGCTTTCTTT.

The CDR3 DNA is TGTGCCAGCAGCTTAGCACATGTATTGGCCAACTACGAGCAGTACTTC. This gives the protein CASSLAHVLANYEQYF. The chain couples TRBV7-8 to TRBJ2-7, with D unclear. The CDR3 totals 16 residues. Germline V gene lookup returns CDR1 SGHVS and CDR2 FQNEAQ. Trimming pared 0 bases from V and 3 bases from J, leaving 15 bases between.

This clone has just a few counts. The V gene is TRBV7-9, the J gene TRBJ1-1; a possible D gene is TRBD1 (5 bases). Deletions cut 1 base from V and 8 bases from J, with 5 bases between. Germline lookup yields CDR1 SEHNR and CDR2 FQNEAQ (reference sequence). This CDR3 region has 11 residues. The CDR3 protein is CASSLEGEAFF. CDR3 nucleotide sequence: TGTGCCAGCAGCTTAGAGGGGGAAGCTTTCTTT. Full variable domain (missing parts from reference TRBV7-9 and TRBJ1-1): DTGVSQNPRHKITKRGQNVTFRCDPISEHNRLYWYRQTLGQGPEFLTYFQNEAQLEKSRLLSDRFSAERPKGSFSTLEIQRTEQGDSAMYLCASSLEGEAFFGQGTRLTVV.

In its sample, this clone was seen a few times. The rearrangement uses TRBV7-9 and TRBJ2-5, with no clear D. Trimming removed 3 bases at V and 3 bases at J, with 2 bases between. The CDR3 is 11 amino acids. In germline, CDR1 is SEHNR, CDR2 FQNEAQ (reference sequence). The CDR3 DNA follows: TGTGCCAGCAGCTTCAAAGAGACCCAGTACTTC. Translated, it gives CASSFKETQYF.

The rearrangement joins TRBV6-5 to TRBJ1-5; TRBD1 agrees at 8 bases. J was trimmed by 2 bases and V by 6 bases; bases with no gene match: 6. Germline-derived CDR1 and CDR2 are MNHEY and SVGAGI. CDR3 length: 15 amino acids. In nucleotides, the CDR3 is TGTGCCAGCAGGGCCACAGGGGGTGGCAATCAGCCCCAGCATTTT. Residues: CASRATGGGNQPQHF.

This clone was counted only a few times. The gene calls are TRBV13 and TRBJ1-3; unclear D gene. Trimming pared 2 bases from V and 1 base from J, leaving 15 bases between. Germline V gene sequence: CDR1 PRHDT, CDR2 FYEKMQ (reference sequence). CDR3 length: 17 amino acids. The CDR3 region is CASSLNVRGSSGNTIYF. The CDR3 DNA sequence: TGTGCCAGCAGCTTAAACGTCCGGGGAAGTTCTGGAAACACCATATATTTT.

The chain combines TRBV5-1 with TRBJ2-3; D call uncertain. This CDR3 spans 12 amino acids. The germline V gene has CDR1 SGHRS and CDR2 YFSETQ. Trimming left V 5 bases short and J 4 bases short, with 8 bases between. As DNA, the CDR3 is TGCGCCAGCAGATGGCAGGCAGATACGCAGTATTTT. Translated, it gives CASRWQADTQYF.

This clone occurred once. The genes are TRBV5-1 and TRBJ2-3, with no clear D. The CDR3 totals 15 residues. The ends were cut back, 1 base at V and 3 bases at J, with 12 bases in the middle. Germline V gene data show CDR1 as SGHRS and CDR2 as YFSETQ. In DNA form, the CDR3 reads TGCGCCAGCAGCTTGTCCACCCTCGGGACAGATACGCAGTATTTT. Its translation: CASSLSTLGTDTQYF.

The genes are TRBV11-2 and TRBJ1-6; 8 bases align to TRBD1. The length of the CDR3 is 17 residues. Germline CDR1 reads SGHAT; CDR2 reads FQNNGV. The trim removed 1 base at V and 7 bases at J, leaving 9 bases unmatched. In DNA form, the CDR3 reads TGTGCCAGCAGCTTAGGATATGGACAGGGACTAAATTCACCCCTCCACTTT. Its translation: CASSLGYGQGLNSPLHF.

In DNA form, the CDR3 reads TGTGCCAGCAGTTACGAGGGGGTCCAAGAGACCCAGTACTTC. Amino acids: CASSYEGVQETQYF. The gene calls are TRBV6-5 and TRBJ2-5, with D possibly TRBD1 on 6 matching bases. V lost 2 bases and J lost 1, with 8 bases in between. The CDR3 extends over 14 amino acids. CDR1 and CDR2 (germline): MNHEY, SVGAGI.

This clone appeared a single time. The chain employs TRBV5-1 and TRBJ2-3; 8 bases agree with TRBD2. Trimming took 1 base from V and 8 from J; bases not matched to a gene: 12. CDR1 SGHRS and CDR2 YFSETQ come from the germline V gene. This CDR3 has 16 residues. CDR3 nucleotides: TGCGCCAGCAGCTTGTTCCAGCGGGAGAGTAGGGGTACGCAGTATTTT. The encoded protein is CASSLFQRESRGTQYF. Full variable domain (rest looked up from reference TRBV5-1 and TRBJ2-3): KAGVTQTPRYLIKTRGQQVTLSCSPISGHRSVSWYQQTPGQGLQFLFEYFSETQRNKGNFPGRFSGRQFSNSRSEMNVSTLELGDSALYLCASSLFQRESRGTQYFGPGTRLTVL.

The rearrangement uses TRBV18 and TRBJ2-7; the match to TRBD1 covers 9 bases. The CDR3 has 16 amino acids. Germline V CDR1 and CDR2: KGHSH, LQKENI. J was trimmed by 4 bases and V by 3 bases; bases with no gene match: 10. CDR3 coding DNA: TGTGCCAGCTCACCCTATTCCGGGACAGGGATGTACGAGCAGTACTTC. Translating it yields CASSPYSGTGMYEQYF.

V and J are TRBV5-1 and TRBJ2-5; 8 nucleotides line up with TRBD1. Unmatched junction bases numbered 8, after V lost 4 bases and J lost 3 bases. The CDR3 length is 15 residues. Germline CDR1 reads SGHRS; CDR2 reads YFSETQ. For the CDR3, the DNA is TGCGCCAGCAGCCCGCGGACAGGGCAAGAAGAGACCCAGTACTTC. Translated: CASSPRTGQEETQYF. The full variable domain, in which reference TRBV5-1 and TRBJ2-5 provide the parts outside the CDR3, is KAGVTQTPRYLIKTRGQQVTLSCSPISGHRSVSWYQQTPGQGLQFLFEYFSETQRNKGNFPGRFSGRQFSNSRSEMNVSTLELGDSALYLCASSPRTGQEETQYFGPGTRLLVL.

The chain employs TRBV10-2 and TRBJ2-1; D possibly corresponds to TRBD2 (5 bases). V was trimmed by 6 bases and J by 4 bases, leaving 13 bases between them. This CDR3 is built from 14 residues. The germline V gene encodes CDR1 WSHSY and CDR2 SAAADI. CDR3 region: CASSPTPGYNEQFF. Written as DNA, the CDR3 is TGCGCCAGCAGCCCCACGCCGGGGTACAATGAGCAGTTCTTC.

The chain uses TRBV19 and TRBJ2-1; 7 nucleotides agree with TRBD2. The V gene end was trimmed by 5 bases and the J gene end by 2 bases; junction bases not matched to a gene: 6. The germline gives CDR1 LNHDA, CDR2 SQIVND (reference sequence). The CDR3 contains 15 residues. The CDR3 is CASSPRTSAYNEQFF. In DNA, the CDR3 is TGTGCCAGTAGTCCGAGAACTAGCGCCTACAATGAGCAGTTCTTC.

This chain uses TRBV5-1 with TRBJ2-3, with D possibly matching TRBD1 (6 bases). The CDR3 consists of 14 residues. V was pared by 0 bases and J by 4 bases, with 9 bases between. CDR1 is SGHRS and CDR2 is YFSETQ in the germline V gene. The CDR3 DNA is TGCGCCAGCAGCTTGGACAGGGTATCAGATACGCAGTATTTT. This codes for CASSLDRVSDTQYF.

This clone occurred once. The chain uses TRBV24-1 and TRBJ2-2; 8 positions match TRBD1. The germline V gene encodes CDR1 KGHDR and CDR2 SFDVKD. V trimming: 3 bases; J trimming: 3 bases; junction bases outside the gene matches: 8. The CDR3 contains 17 residues. This chain's CDR3 is CATSDPTGGSDTGELFF. The DNA for the CDR3 is TGTGCCACCAGTGATCCTACAGGGGGTTCGGACACCGGGGAGCTGTTTTTT.

The rearrangement links TRBV4-2 to TRBJ1-4; D gene unclear. The CDR3 is made up of 13 amino acids. Trimming removed 4 bases at V and 7 bases at J, with 10 bases between. Germline CDR1 LGHNA, CDR2 YNFKEQ. The CDR3 spells CASSRGSVEKLFF. The CDR3 DNA follows: TGTGCCAGCAGCCGCGGGTCGGTTGAAAAACTGTTTTTT.

This chain links TRBV12-3 or TRBV12-4 with TRBJ1-5; no clear D gene. This CDR3 contains 13 residues. Trimming took off 0 bases at V and 5 bases at J, with 5 bases between the two ends. CDR3 sequence: CASSLAGDQPQHF. The CDR3 coding sequence is TGTGCCAGCAGTTTAGCCGGGGATCAGCCCCAGCATTTT.

The gene calls are TRBV2 and TRBJ2-3, with TRBD1 matching 7 bases. Trimming took 6 bases from V and 3 from J; bases not matched to a gene: 9. The CDR3 is made up of 15 amino acids. Germline values: CDR1 SNHLY, CDR2 FYNNEI. The CDR3 sequence is CASSLDRVRTDTQYF. The CDR3 DNA sequence: TGTGCCAGCAGCCTAGACAGGGTTAGGACAGATACGCAGTATTTT.

A single count supports this clone. The V gene is TRBV14, the J gene TRBJ1-3; D is unclear. Germline V gene data show CDR1 as SGHDN and CDR2 as FVKESK. This CDR3 has 14 residues. Trimming took 4 bases from V and 3 from J, leaving 10 bases between them. CDR3 loop: CASSPGNYGNTIYF. The DNA of the CDR3 is TGTGCCAGCAGCCCGGGGAATTATGGAAACACCATATATTTT. Combining the CDR3 with reference TRBV14 and TRBJ1-3 gives the whole variable domain EAGVTQFPSHSVIEKGQTVTLRCDPISGHDNLYWYRRVMGKEIKFLLHFVKESKQDESGMPNNRFLAERTGGTYSTLKVQPAELEDSGVYFCASSPGNYGNTIYFGEGSWLTVV.

The chain is built from TRBV3-1 (or the pseudogene TRBV3-2) and TRBJ2-4; 8 bases match TRBD1. Germline V CDR1 and CDR2: LGHDT, YNNKEL (reference sequence). CDR3 length: 14 residues. With 4 bases clipped from V and 5 bases from J, the junction kept 4 bases outside the gene matches. DNA for the CDR3: TGTGCCAGCAGCCGTGACAGGGGACAAAACATTCAGTACTTC. Amino acid sequence: CASSRDRGQNIQYF.

This rearrangement joins TRBV5-4 to TRBJ2-1; D uncertain. The CDR3 sequence is 13 residues long. V was clipped by 2 bases and J by 5 bases, with 8 bases between them. Germline V gene data show CDR1 as SGHNT and CDR2 as YYREEE (reference sequence). The CDR3 bases are TGTGCCAGCAGCTTTACTCGAAACAATGAGCAGTTCTTC. This codes for CASSFTRNNEQFF.

The chain has TRBV19 and TRBJ1-2, with D tentatively TRBD1 (5 bases). Trimming took off 7 bases at V and 8 bases at J, with 23 bases between the two ends. Germline V CDR1 and CDR2: LNHDA, SQIVND (reference sequence). The CDR3 is 15 amino acids. The chain's CDR3 is CASNDRAAPIGGYTF. The CDR3 region has the DNA TGTGCCAGTAACGACAGAGCAGCCCCCATCGGAGGCTACACCTTC.

V gene TRBV19 combines with J gene TRBJ2-3; D is possibly TRBD2 (7 bases). The CDR3 has 16 residues. Trimming cost V 1 base and J 3 bases, with 14 bases left between them. The V gene's germline CDR1 is LNHDA and CDR2 SQIVND (reference sequence). The CDR3 loop reads CASSIGEGGWTDTQYF. The CDR3 DNA sequence: TGTGCCAGTAGTATAGGGGAGGGGGGCTGGACAGATACGCAGTATTTT.

This clone is a singleton in its sample. The CDR3: CASSEEWAGDETFF. The CDR3 DNA is TGTGCCAGCAGTGAAGAATGGGCAGGGGATGAGACTTTCTTT. The rearrangement joins TRBV6-1 to TRBJ1-1, with D tentatively TRBD1 (6 bases). The CDR3 runs 14 residues. Trimming pared 1 base from V and 12 bases from J, leaving 18 bases between. Germline V CDR1 and CDR2: MNHNS, SASEGT.